This TCR beta chain was obtained from a study of T-cell reconstitution after alpha-beta-depleted transplantation in children. Unique molecular identifiers tagged the TCRbeta library. MiXCR, run by TCRdb on the PCR reads, gives a single entry per CDR3 protein. Counted here are under 300,000 distinct CDR3 sequences, around a tenth occurring once; the ten biggest clones make up 20% to 30%. This clonotype has at least ten counts. Antigen specificity is unknown. Findings of the study overall: Several hundred rapidly expanded clones from non-depleted graft cells reportedly supplied alpha-beta T cells about two months post-transplant. From surviving recipient T cells and thymic progenitors came the high day-60 TCRbeta diversity observed in some patients.

The V gene's germline CDR1 is SGHKS and CDR2 YYEKEE (reference sequence). CDR3 length: 15 residues. V gave up 2 bases and J gave up 7 bases, with 15 bases separating them. The chain couples TRBV5-5 to TRBJ2-2; tentatively, D is TRBD1 (7 bases). Sequences were derived from peripheral blood, sampled 180 days after TCRalphabeta/CD19-depleted stem cell transplant. The receptor was derived from a male patient under 10 years old who had a stem cell transplant for chronic granulomatous disease, so the T cells may come from the graft donor. The CDR3 sequence is CASSFGRQGGGELFF. In DNA, the CDR3 is TGTGCCAGCAGCTTTGGAAGACAGGGAGGCGGGGAGCTGTTTTTT.